These 20 T cell receptor beta chains share one sample of origin, sequenced in a study of cytomegalovirus exposure and HLA in healthy donors. PCR was performed using 60 Vbeta and 13 Jbeta primers. Here immunoSEQ multiplex PCR was the method, and the copy in TCRdb shows in-frame clones only, minus some. The sample holds roughly 180,000 clones, roughly a tenth seen once. Specimen: PBMCs. All receptors derive from a woman between 25 and 40 years old in good health and CMV-seropositive.

In this sample, this clone turned up a few times. The gene calls are TRBV6-1 and TRBJ2-5; weak D call: TRBD1 (5 bases). The CDR3 has 13 residues. V lost 5 bases and J 4 bases, leaving 11 bases between the germline ends. The germline gives CDR1 MNHNS, CDR2 SASEGT. CDR3 in DNA: TGTGCCAGCAGTTTGGGGCGTAGAGAGACCCAGTACTTC. Protein product: CASSLGRRETQYF.

In its sample, this clone was seen a few times. This chain links TRBV30 with TRBJ2-3; 8 nucleotides agree with TRBD2. The CDR3 covers 14 residues. Germline V CDR1 and CDR2: GTSNPN, SVGIG (reference sequence). Trimming at V came to 5 bases and at J to 7 bases, leaving 11 bases not matched to a gene. For the CDR3, the DNA is TGTGCCTGGGCGGAGGGACTAGGAGGGAATACGCAGTATTTT. It encodes CAWAEGLGGNTQYF.

This clone occurred a few times. The chain links TRBV6-1 to TRBJ2-3; 7 bases are a match to TRBD1. CDR1 MNHNS and CDR2 SASEGT come from the germline V gene. Unmatched junction bases numbered 3, after V lost 2 bases and J lost 1 base. This CDR3 has 15 amino acids. CDR3 protein: CASSEKGAGTDTQYF. The DNA of the CDR3 is TGTGCCAGCAGTGAAAAGGGGGCGGGCACAGATACGCAGTATTTT.

This chain links TRBV27 with TRBJ1-2; D perhaps matches TRBD1 (5 bases). Deletions cut 5 bases from V and 3 bases from J, with 10 bases between. The CDR3 totals 13 residues. Germline-derived CDR1 and CDR2 are MNHEY and SMNVEV (reference sequence). The CDR3 DNA sequence: TGTGCCAGCAGTGCGGACATCTACTATGGCTACACCTTC. It encodes CASSADIYYGYTF.

A remark on this clone: Other DNA sequences in this specimen translate into the identical CDR3. The chain is built from TRBV29-1 and TRBJ1-1; 12 bases agree with TRBD1. V was pared by 3 bases and J by 4 bases, with 3 bases of the junction left unmatched. CDR1 is SQVTM and CDR2 is ANQGSEA in the germline V gene. The CDR3 extends over 14 amino acids. In DNA form, the CDR3 reads TGCAGCGTTGAGGTGGGACAGGGGGCCACTGAAGCTTTCTTT. Translating gives CSVEVGQGATEAFF.

This clone was counted a few times. The chain carries TRBV9 and TRBJ2-5; TRBD2 matches 14 bases. The CDR3 runs to 16 residues. Germline values: CDR1 SGDLS, CDR2 YYNGEE. With 3 bases clipped from V and 5 bases from J, the junction kept 6 bases outside the gene matches. CDR3 sequence: CASSAIRTSGRETQYF. The CDR3 nucleotides read TGTGCCAGCAGCGCTATACGGACTAGCGGGAGGGAGACCCAGTACTTC. The whole variable domain, remainder taken from reference TRBV9 and TRBJ2-5, is DSGVTQTPKHLITATGQRVTLRCSPRSGDLSVYWYQQSLDQGLQFLIQYYNGEERAKGNILERFSAQQFPDLHSELNLSSLELGDSALYFCASSAIRTSGRETQYFGPGTRLLVL.

The J gene is TRBJ1-2, the V gene TRBV5-1; 7 bases match TRBD1. V lost 0 bases, J lost 2 bases, and 4 bases stayed unmatched. CDR3 size: 15 residues. Looked up from germline, CDR1 is SGHRS and CDR2 is YFSETQ. CDR3 protein: CASSLGTGPNYGYTF. The CDR3 DNA sequence: TGCGCCAGCAGCTTGGGGACAGGTCCAAACTATGGCTACACCTTC. The full variable domain, rest sourced from reference TRBV5-1 and TRBJ1-2, is KAGVTQTPRYLIKTRGQQVTLSCSPISGHRSVSWYQQTPGQGLQFLFEYFSETQRNKGNFPGRFSGRQFSNSRSEMNVSTLELGDSALYLCASSLGTGPNYGYTFGSGTRLTVV.

This clone came up once. The V and J genes are TRBV5-1 and TRBJ1-6; unclear D gene. The CDR3 spans 14 residues. Germline CDR1 SGHRS, CDR2 YFSETQ. Trimming took 6 bases from V and 8 from J, leaving 15 bases between them. DNA for the CDR3: TGCGCCAGCACCCCGGCCGGGTGGGATTCACCCCTCCACTTT. Translating gives CASTPAGWDSPLHF.

The V and J genes are TRBV10-1 and TRBJ2-7; 9 bases line up with TRBD2. Germline CDR1 reads WNHNN; CDR2 reads SYGVQD (reference sequence). V was pared by 3 bases and J by 3 bases, with 6 bases of the junction left unmatched. The CDR3 is 15 residues long. The CDR3 region has the DNA TGCGCCAGCAGTGAAAGAATAGCGGGAGTCTACGAGCAGTACTTC. It translates to CASSERIAGVYEQYF.

The CDR3 reads CASSPPKSSDRGYEQYF. CDR3 sequence (DNA): TGTGCCAGCTCACCCCCGAAATCCTCGGACAGGGGCTACGAGCAGTACTTC. The chain carries TRBV18 and TRBJ2-7; TRBD1 agrees at 9 bases. Germline assignment: CDR1 KGHSH and CDR2 LQKENI. The CDR3 consists of 17 residues. Trimming removed 3 bases from V and 3 bases from J; junction bases left unmatched: 12. The complete variable domain, with remaining parts taken from reference TRBV18 and TRBJ2-7, reads NAGVMQNPRHLVRRRGQEARLRCSPMKGHSHVYWYRQLPEEGLKFMVYLQKENIIDESGMPKERFSAEFPKEGPSILRIQQVVRGDSAAYFCASSPPKSSDRGYEQYFGPGTRLTVT.

J is TRBJ2-2 and V is TRBV29-1; possibly TRBD2 for D (6 bases). The V gene lost 6 bases and the J gene lost 6 bases, with 11 bases spanning the gap. This CDR3 spans 12 amino acids. Germline V lookup: CDR1 SQVTM, CDR2 ANQGSEA. The CDR3 sequence is CSVGWEAGELFF. Written as DNA, the CDR3 is TGCAGCGTCGGATGGGAGGCCGGGGAGCTGTTTTTT.

This clone was detected a few times. The chain has TRBV19 and TRBJ2-3; 8 bases are shared with TRBD2. CDR1 LNHDA and CDR2 SQIVND come from the germline V gene (reference sequence). The J segment lost 0 bases and the V segment lost 5 bases, leaving 7 bases of the junction unmatched. This CDR3 region has 16 residues. The CDR3 nucleotides are TGTGCCAGTAGTCCACGGTCTAGCGGGAGCACAGATACGCAGTATTTT. This gives the protein CASSPRSSGSTDTQYF.

This rearrangement joins TRBV7-9 to TRBJ1-2, with 7 bases lining up with TRBD1. Trimming removed 0 bases from V and 4 bases from J; junction bases left unmatched: 5. The V gene's germline CDR1 is SEHNR and CDR2 FQNEAQ (reference sequence). CDR3 size: 15 residues. As DNA, the CDR3 is TGTGCCAGCAGCTTAGCGGGGCACAGGGGCTATGGCTACACCTTC. Translating it yields CASSLAGHRGYGYTF.

V is TRBV5-1 and J is TRBJ1-3; 8 bases agree with TRBD1. Trimming cost V 0 bases and J 5 bases; bases outside gene matches: 1. The germline V gene has CDR1 SGHRS and CDR2 YFSETQ. The CDR3 consists of 14 residues. CDR3: CASSLGDRRNTIYF. The CDR3 DNA sequence: TGCGCCAGCAGCTTGGGGGACAGGCGAAACACCATATATTTT.

V is TRBV12-5 and J is TRBJ1-2; weak D call: TRBD1 (6 bases). Trimming pared 6 bases from V and 1 base from J, leaving 21 bases between. This CDR3 is built from 17 residues. The V gene's germline CDR1 is LGHNT and CDR2 FRNRAP. CDR3 sequence reads: CASGRLTGSSVNYGYTF. DNA for the CDR3: TGTGCTAGTGGCCGGCTTACAGGGTCTTCTGTTAACTATGGCTACACCTTC.

The CDR3 coding sequence is TGCGCCAGCAGCTCGACTAGCGGGAACAATGAGCAGTTCTTC. Its protein product is CASSSTSGNNEQFF. This chain links TRBV5-1 with TRBJ2-1, with 11 nucleotides matching TRBD2. Losses at the gene ends were 3 bases for V and 5 bases for J; bases not matched to a gene: 1. Germline-derived CDR1 and CDR2 are SGHRS and YFSETQ. CDR3 length: 14 amino acids.

The gene calls are TRBV7-9 and TRBJ1-3, with 8 bases fitting TRBD1. Germline CDR1 is SEHNR and CDR2 is FQNEAQ (reference sequence). The CDR3 loop spans 15 amino acids. J was trimmed by 1 base and V by 4 bases; bases with no gene match: 3. Written as DNA, the CDR3 is TGTGCCAGCAGCTCGGGACAGGAATCTGGAAACACCATATATTTT. It codes for CASSSGQESGNTIYF.

A few counts support this clone. This rearrangement joins TRBV6-1 to TRBJ1-1; TRBD1 aligns across 7 bases. Per germline, CDR1 MNHNS and CDR2 SASEGT. V was pared by 6 bases and J by 8 bases, with 6 bases of the junction left unmatched. The CDR3 totals 12 residues. CDR3 nucleotide sequence: TGTGCCAGCAGACCACCGGGACAGGAAGCTTTCTTT. As protein: CASRPPGQEAFF.

This clone has more than one count but fewer than ten. This chain connects TRBV7-7 to TRBJ2-3; 7 bases are shared with TRBD2. CDR3 length: 14 residues. Trimming cost V 0 bases and J 3 bases; bases outside gene matches: 0. CDR1 is SSHAT and CDR2 is FNYEAQ in the germline V gene (reference sequence). The CDR3 nucleotides are TGTGCCAGCAGCTTAGCGGGGGGGACAGATACGCAGTATTTT. It specifies CASSLAGGTDTQYF.

In the case of this clone: One end of the junction varies from germline; a read error may be responsible. The gene calls are TRBV4-1 and TRBJ2-1, with 10 bases lining up with TRBD2. This CDR3 is built from 19 residues. The germline gives CDR1 MGHRA, CDR2 YSYEKL. Here the CDR3 DNA reads TGCGCCAGCAGCCAAAATCTAGCGGGGGCGATGGCCACGGCGAATGTGCAGTTCTTC. This translates into CASSQNLAGAMATANVQFF.